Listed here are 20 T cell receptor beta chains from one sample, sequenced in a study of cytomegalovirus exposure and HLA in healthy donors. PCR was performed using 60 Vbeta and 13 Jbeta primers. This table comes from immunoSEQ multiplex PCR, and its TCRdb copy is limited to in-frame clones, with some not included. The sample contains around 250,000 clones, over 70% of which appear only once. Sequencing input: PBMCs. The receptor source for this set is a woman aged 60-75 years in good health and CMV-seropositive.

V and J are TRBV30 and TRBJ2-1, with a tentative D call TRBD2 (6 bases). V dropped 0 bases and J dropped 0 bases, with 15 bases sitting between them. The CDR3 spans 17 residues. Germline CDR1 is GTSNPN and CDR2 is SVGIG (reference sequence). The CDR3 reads CAWSVLVSGNSYNEQFF. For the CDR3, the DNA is TGTGCCTGGAGTGTACTGGTTAGCGGAAACTCCTACAATGAGCAGTTCTTC. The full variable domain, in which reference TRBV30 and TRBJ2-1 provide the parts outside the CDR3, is SQTIHQWPATLVQPVGSPLSLECTVEGTSNPNLYWYRQAAGRGLQLLFYSVGIGQISSEVPQNLSASRPQDRQFILSSKKLLLSDSGFYLCAWSVLVSGNSYNEQFFGPGTRLTVL.

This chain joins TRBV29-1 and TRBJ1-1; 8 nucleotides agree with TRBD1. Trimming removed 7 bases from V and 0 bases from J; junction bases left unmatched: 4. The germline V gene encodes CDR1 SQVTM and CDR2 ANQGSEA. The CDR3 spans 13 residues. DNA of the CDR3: TGCAGCGCCCGACAGGGGTTGAACACTGAAGCTTTCTTT. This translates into CSARQGLNTEAFF. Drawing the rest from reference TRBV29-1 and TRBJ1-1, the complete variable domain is SAVISQKPSRDICQRGTSLTIQCQVDSQVTMMFWYRQQPGQSLTLIATANQGSEATYESGFVIDKFPISRPNLTFSTLTVSNMSPEDSSIYLCSARQGLNTEAFFGQGTRLTVV.

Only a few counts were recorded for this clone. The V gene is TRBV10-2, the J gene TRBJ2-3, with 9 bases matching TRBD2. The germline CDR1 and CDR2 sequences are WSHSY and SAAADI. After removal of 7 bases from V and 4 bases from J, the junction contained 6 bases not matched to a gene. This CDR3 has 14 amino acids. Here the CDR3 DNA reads TGCGCCAGCATCAAGCGGGAGGTCCCAGATACGCAGTATTTT. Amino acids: CASIKREVPDTQYF.

CDR3 loop: CASSPLNKGETGLAGGPDTQYF. The CDR3 DNA reads TGTGCCAGCAGCCCCCTCAATAAGGGTGAAACGGGACTAGCGGGAGGGCCAGATACGCAGTATTTT. This chain joins TRBV4-2 and TRBJ2-3, with 16 bases fitting TRBD2. The ends lost 4 bases at V and 4 bases at J; junction bases unmatched: 20. The CDR3 is 22 amino acids. Per the germline V gene, CDR1 is LGHNA and CDR2 is YNFKEQ.

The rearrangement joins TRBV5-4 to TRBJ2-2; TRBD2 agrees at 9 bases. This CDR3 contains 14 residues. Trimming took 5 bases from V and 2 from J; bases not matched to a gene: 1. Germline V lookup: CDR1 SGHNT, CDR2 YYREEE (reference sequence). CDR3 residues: CASRLAGNTGELFF. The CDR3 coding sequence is TGTGCCAGCAGACTAGCGGGTAACACCGGGGAGCTGTTTTTT.

The CDR3: CASSKATGMNTEAFF. In DNA, the CDR3 is TGTGCCAGCTCAAAAGCGACAGGGATGAACACTGAAGCTTTCTTT. The V gene is TRBV18, the J gene TRBJ1-1, with TRBD1 matching 7 bases. V lost 5 bases to trimming and J lost 0 bases; unmatched junction nucleotides: 6. This CDR3 region has 15 residues. Germline CDR1 and CDR2: KGHSH and LQKENI.

Written as DNA, the CDR3 is TGTGCCAGTAGTATAGATCTAGTTCACGGGACAGCCTCCTACGAGCAGTACTTC. It specifies CASSIDLVHGTASYEQYF. This chain joins TRBV19 and TRBJ2-7; 7 bases agree with TRBD1. This CDR3 is 18 amino acids long. Per germline, CDR1 LNHDA and CDR2 SQIVND (reference sequence). Trimming removed 0 bases from V and 0 bases from J; junction bases left unmatched: 11. The full variable domain, rest sourced from reference TRBV19 and TRBJ2-7, is DGGITQSPKYLFRKEGQNVTLSCEQNLNHDAMYWYRQDPGQGLRLIYYSQIVNDFQKGDIAEGYSVSREKKESFPLTVTSAQKNPTAFYLCASSIDLVHGTASYEQYFGPGTRLTVT.

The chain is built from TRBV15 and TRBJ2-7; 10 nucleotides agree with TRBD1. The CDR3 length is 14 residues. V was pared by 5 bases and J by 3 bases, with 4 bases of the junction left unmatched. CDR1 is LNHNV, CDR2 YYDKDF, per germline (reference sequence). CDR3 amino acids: CATSSRDRGYEQYF. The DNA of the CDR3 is TGTGCCACCAGCTCCCGGGACAGGGGCTACGAGCAGTACTTC.

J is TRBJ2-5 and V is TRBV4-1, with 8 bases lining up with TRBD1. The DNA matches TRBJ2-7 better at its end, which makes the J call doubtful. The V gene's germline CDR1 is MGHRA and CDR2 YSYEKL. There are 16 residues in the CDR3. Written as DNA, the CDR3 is TGCGCCAGCAGTGGGACAGGCGACCTGACTGCCTACGAGCAGTACTTC. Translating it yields CASSGTGDLTAYEQYF.

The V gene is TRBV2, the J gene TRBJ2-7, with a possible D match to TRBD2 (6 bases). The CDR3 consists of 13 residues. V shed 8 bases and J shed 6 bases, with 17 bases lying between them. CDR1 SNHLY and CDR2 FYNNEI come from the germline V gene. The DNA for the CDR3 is TGTGCCAGCGGGGGAGTCCGGAGGGGCGAGCAGTACTTC. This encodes CASGGVRRGEQYF.

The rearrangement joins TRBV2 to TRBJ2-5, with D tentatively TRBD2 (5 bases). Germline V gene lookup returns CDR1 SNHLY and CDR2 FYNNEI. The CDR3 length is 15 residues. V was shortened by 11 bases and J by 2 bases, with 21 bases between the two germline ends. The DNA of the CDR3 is TGTGCCGGGTCAGCTTGGCGGGCTCAACAAGAGACCCAGTACTTC. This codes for CAGSAWRAQQETQYF.

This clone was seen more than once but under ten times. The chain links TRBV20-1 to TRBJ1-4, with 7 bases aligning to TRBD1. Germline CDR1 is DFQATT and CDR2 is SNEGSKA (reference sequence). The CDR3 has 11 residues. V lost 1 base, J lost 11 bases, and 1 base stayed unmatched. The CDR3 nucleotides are TGCAGTGCTAGAGCGGACAGGAAACTGTTTTTT. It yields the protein CSARADRKLFF.

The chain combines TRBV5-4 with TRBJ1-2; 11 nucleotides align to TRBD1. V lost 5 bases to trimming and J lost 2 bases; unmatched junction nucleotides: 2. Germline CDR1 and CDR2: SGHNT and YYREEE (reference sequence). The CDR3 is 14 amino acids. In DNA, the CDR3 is TGTGCCAGCAGTCGGACAGGGGGCAACTATGGCTACACCTTC. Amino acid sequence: CASSRTGGNYGYTF.

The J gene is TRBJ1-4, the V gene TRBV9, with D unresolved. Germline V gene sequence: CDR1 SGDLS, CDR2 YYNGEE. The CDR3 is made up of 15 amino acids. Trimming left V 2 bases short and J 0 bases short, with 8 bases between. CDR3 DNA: TGTGCCAGCAGCGTGCGGGGTTCAACTAATGAAAAACTGTTTTTT. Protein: CASSVRGSTNEKLFF. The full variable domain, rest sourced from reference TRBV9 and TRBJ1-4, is DSGVTQTPKHLITATGQRVTLRCSPRSGDLSVYWYQQSLDQGLQFLIQYYNGEERAKGNILERFSAQQFPDLHSELNLSSLELGDSALYFCASSVRGSTNEKLFFGSGTQLSVL.

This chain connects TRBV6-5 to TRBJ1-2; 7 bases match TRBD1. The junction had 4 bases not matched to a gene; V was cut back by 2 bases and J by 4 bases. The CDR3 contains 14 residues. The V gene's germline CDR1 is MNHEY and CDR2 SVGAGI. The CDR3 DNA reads TGTGCCAGCAGTTACACGGACAGGAGCTATGGCTACACCTTC. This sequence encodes CASSYTDRSYGYTF.

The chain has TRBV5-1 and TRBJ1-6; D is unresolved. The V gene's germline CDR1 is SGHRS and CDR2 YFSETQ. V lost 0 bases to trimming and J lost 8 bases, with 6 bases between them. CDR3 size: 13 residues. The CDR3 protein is CASSLVRDSPLHF. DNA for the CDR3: TGCGCCAGCAGCTTGGTCCGGGATTCACCCCTCCACTTT.

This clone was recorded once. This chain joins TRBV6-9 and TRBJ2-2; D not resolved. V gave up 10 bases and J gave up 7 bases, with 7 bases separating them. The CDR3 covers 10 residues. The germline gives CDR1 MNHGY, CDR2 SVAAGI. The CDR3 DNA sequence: TGTGCCATAGAAAACGGGGAGCTGTTTTTT. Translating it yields CAIENGELFF.

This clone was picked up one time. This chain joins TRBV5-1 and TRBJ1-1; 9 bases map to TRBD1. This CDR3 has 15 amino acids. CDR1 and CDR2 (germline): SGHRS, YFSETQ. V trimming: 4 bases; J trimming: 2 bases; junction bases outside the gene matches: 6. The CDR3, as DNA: TGCGCCAGCAGCGTATTGGACAGGGGAAACACTGAAGCTTTCTTT. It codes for CASSVLDRGNTEAFF. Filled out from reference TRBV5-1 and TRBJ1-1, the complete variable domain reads KAGVTQTPRYLIKTRGQQVTLSCSPISGHRSVSWYQQTPGQGLQFLFEYFSETQRNKGNFPGRFSGRQFSNSRSEMNVSTLELGDSALYLCASSVLDRGNTEAFFGQGTRLTVV.

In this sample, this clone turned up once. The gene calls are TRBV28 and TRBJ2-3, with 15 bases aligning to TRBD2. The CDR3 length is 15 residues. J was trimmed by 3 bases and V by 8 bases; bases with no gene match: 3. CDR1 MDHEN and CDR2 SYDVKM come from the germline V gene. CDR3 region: CASRTSGRGTDTQYF. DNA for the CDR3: TGTGCCAGCCGGACTAGCGGGAGGGGAACAGATACGCAGTATTTT.

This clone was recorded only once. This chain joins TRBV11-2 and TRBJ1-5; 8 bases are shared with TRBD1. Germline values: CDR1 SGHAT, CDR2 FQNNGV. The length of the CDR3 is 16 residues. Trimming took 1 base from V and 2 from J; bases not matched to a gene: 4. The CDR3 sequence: CASSLGRGPRNQPQHF. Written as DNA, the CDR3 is TGTGCCAGCAGCTTAGGCAGGGGGCCGCGCAATCAGCCCCAGCATTTT. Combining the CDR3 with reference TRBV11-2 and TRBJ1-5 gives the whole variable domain EAGVAQSPRYKIIEKRQSVAFWCNPISGHATLYWYQQILGQGPKLLIQFQNNGVVDDSQLPKDRFSAERLKGVDSTLKIQPAKLEDSAVYLCASSLGRGPRNQPQHFGDGTRLSIL.